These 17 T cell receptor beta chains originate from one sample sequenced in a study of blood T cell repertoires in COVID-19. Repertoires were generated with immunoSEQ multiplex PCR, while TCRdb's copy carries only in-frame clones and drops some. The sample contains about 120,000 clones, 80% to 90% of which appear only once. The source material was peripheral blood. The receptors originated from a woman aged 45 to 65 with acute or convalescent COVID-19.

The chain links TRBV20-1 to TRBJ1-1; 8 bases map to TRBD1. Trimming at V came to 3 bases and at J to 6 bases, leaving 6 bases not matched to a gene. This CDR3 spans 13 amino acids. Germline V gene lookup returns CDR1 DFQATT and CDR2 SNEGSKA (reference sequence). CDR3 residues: CSASQGAFSEAFF. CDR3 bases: TGCAGTGCTAGTCAGGGGGCATTTTCTGAAGCTTTCTTT.

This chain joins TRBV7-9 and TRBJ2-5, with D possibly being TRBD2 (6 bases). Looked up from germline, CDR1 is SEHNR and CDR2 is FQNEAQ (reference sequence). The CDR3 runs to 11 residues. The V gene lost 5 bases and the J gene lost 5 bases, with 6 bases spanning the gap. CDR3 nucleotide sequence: TGTGCCAGCAGCGGGGGGGAGACCCAGTACTTC. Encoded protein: CASSGGETQYF.

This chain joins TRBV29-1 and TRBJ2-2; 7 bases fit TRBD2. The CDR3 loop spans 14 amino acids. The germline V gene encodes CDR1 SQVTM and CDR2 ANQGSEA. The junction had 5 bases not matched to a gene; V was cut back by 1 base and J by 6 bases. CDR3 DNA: TGCAGCGTTGAAGGGACTAGTTCGGCCGGGGAGCTGTTTTTT. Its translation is CSVEGTSSAGELFF.

CDR3 bases: TGTGCCAGCAGTTACTTAGGGAGGGATGGCTACACCTTC. It codes for CASSYLGRDGYTF. The chain has TRBV6-5 and TRBJ1-2; D gene uncertain. CDR1 MNHEY and CDR2 SVGAGI come from the germline V gene. Trimming took 1 base from V and 6 from J, leaving 9 bases between them. The CDR3 extends over 13 amino acids.

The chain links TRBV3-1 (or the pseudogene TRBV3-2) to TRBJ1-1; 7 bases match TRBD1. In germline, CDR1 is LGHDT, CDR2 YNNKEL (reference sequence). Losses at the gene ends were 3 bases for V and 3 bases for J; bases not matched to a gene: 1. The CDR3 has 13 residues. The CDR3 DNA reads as TGTGCCAGCAGCCACGGACAGGACACTGAAGCTTTCTTT. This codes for CASSHGQDTEAFF.

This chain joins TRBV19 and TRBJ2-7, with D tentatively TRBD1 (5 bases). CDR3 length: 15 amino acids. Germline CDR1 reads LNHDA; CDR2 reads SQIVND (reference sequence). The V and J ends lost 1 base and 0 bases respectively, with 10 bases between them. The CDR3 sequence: CASSIGQQPSYEQYF. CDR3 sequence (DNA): TGTGCCAGTAGTATAGGACAGCAGCCCTCCTACGAGCAGTACTTC.

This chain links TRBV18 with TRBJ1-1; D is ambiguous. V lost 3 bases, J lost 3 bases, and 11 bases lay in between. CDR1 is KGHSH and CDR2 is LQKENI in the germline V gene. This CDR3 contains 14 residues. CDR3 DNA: TGTGCCAGCTCACCTCAAGAGGAACACACTGAAGCTTTCTTT. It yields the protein CASSPQEEHTEAFF.

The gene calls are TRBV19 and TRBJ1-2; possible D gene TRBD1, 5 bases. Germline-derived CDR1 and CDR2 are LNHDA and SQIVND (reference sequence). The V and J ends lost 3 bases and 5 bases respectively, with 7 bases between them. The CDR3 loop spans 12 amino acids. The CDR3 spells CASSMEGYGYTF. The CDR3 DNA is TGTGCCAGTAGTATGGAGGGGTATGGCTACACCTTC.

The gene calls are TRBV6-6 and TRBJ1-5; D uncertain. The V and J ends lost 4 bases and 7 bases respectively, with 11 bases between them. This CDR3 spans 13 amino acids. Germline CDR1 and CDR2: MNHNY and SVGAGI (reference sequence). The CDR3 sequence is CASSFLSGQPQHF. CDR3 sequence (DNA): TGTGCCAGCAGTTTTTTAAGCGGACAGCCCCAGCATTTT.

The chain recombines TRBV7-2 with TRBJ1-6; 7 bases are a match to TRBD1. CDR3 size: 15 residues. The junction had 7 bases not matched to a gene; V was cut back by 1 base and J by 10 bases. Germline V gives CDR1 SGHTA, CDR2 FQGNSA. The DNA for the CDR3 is TGTGCCAGCAGCTTAGGGACAGGTGTAGGATCACCCCTCCACTTT. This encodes CASSLGTGVGSPLHF.

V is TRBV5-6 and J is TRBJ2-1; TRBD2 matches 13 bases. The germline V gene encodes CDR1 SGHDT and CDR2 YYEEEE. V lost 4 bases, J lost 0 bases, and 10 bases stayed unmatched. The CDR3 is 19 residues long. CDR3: CASSRYGLAGDSSYNEQFF. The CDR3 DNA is TGTGCCAGCAGCAGGTACGGACTAGCGGGGGATAGCTCCTACAATGAGCAGTTCTTC.

CDR3 in DNA: TGTGCCAGCAGTTACTCGATTGAGTTCTACGAGCAGTACTTC. This codes for CASSYSIEFYEQYF. The rearrangement joins TRBV6-5 to TRBJ2-7; no clear D. The CDR3 consists of 14 residues. V was cut by 0 bases and J by 3 bases, with 9 bases left in between. CDR1 and CDR2 (germline): MNHEY, SVGAGI.

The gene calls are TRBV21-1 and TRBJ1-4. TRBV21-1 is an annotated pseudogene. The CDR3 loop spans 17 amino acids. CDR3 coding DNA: TGTGCCAGCACCAATGGGGGGAGGGCGCCGCGTAATGAAAAACTGTTTTTT. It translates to CASTNGGRAPRNEKLFF.

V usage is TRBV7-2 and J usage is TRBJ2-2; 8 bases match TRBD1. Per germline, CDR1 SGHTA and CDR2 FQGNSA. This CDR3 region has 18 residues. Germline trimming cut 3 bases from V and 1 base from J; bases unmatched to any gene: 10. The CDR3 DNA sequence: TGTGCCAGCAGCTTCAAAGGGCTACAGGGGGAGAACACCGGGGAGCTGTTTTTT. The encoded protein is CASSFKGLQGENTGELFF.

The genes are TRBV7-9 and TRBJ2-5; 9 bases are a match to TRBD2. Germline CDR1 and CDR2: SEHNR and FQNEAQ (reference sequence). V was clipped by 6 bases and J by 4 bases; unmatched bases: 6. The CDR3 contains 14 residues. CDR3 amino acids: CASRTQAGGETQYF. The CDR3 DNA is TGTGCCAGCAGGACCCAAGCGGGGGGAGAGACCCAGTACTTC. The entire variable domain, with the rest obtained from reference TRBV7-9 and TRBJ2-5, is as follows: DTGVSQNPRHKITKRGQNVTFRCDPISEHNRLYWYRQTLGQGPEFLTYFQNEAQLEKSRLLSDRFSAERPKGSFSTLEIQRTEQGDSAMYLCASRTQAGGETQYFGPGTRLLVL.

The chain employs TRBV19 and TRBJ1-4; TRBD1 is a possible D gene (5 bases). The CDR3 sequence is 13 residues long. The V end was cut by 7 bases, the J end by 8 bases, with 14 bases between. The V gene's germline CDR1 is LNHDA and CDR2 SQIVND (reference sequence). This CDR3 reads CASKEGNDEKLFF. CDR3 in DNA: TGTGCCAGTAAGGAGGGGAATGACGAAAAACTGTTTTTT.

The CDR3 region has the DNA TGCGCCAGCAGCCAAGACCATGCAGGGGGTCCTGAGCAGTTCTTC. The encoded protein is CASSQDHAGGPEQFF. V is TRBV4-3 and J is TRBJ2-1; 7 nucleotides line up with TRBD1. This CDR3 is 15 amino acids long. CDR1 and CDR2 from the germline V gene are LGHNA and YSLEER. J gave up 9 bases and V 0 bases, and 8 bases lay outside the gene matches.